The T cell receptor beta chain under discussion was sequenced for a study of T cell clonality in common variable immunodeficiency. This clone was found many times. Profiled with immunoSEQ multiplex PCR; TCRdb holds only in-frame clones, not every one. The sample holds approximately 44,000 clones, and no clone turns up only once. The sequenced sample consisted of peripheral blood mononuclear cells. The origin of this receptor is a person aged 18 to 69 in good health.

The CDR3 DNA, read in part, is TGTGCCAGCAGCCAAGACGCAGGGAAAACCTACGAG. This gives the protein CASSQDAGKTYE. The whole CDR3 sequence is CASSQDAGKTYEQYF. The V gene is TRBV4-2, the J gene TRBJ2-7; the D gene is possibly TRBD1 (5 bases). The read terminates 3 residues before the CDR3 end, so the remaining end is supplied by the germline J gene. Germline V CDR1 and CDR2: LGHNA, YNFKEQ. The germline V and J ends were trimmed by 0 bases and 2 bases, with 11 bases remaining between them. The CDR3 is 15 residues long.